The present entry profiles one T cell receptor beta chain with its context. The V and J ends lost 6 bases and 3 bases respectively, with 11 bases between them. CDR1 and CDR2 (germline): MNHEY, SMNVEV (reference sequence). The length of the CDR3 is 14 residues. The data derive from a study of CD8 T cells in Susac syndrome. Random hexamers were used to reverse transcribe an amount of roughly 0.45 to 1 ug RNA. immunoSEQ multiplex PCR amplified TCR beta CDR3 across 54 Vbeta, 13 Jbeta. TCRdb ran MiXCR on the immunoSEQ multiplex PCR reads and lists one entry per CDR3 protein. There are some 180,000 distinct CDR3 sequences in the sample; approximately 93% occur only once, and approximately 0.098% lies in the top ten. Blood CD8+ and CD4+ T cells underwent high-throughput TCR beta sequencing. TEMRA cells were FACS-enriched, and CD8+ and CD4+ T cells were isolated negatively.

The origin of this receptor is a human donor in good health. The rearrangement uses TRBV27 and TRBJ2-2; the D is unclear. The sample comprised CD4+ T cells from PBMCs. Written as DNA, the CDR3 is TGTGCCAGCAGAGACAAGTGGCACACCGGGGAGCTGTTTTTT. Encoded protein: CASRDKWHTGELFF.